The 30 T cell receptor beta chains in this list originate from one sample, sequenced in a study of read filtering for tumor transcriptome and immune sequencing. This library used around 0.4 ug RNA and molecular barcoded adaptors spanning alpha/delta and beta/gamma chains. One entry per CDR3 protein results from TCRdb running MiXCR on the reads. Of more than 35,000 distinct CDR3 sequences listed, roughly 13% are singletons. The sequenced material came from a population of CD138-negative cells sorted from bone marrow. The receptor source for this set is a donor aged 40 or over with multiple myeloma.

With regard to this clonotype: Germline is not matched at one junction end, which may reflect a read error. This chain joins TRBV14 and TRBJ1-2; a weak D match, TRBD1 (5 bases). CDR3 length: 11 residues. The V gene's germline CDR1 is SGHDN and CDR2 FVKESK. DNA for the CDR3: TGTGCCAGCAGCCAAGTAGGGACCGTCAACTTC. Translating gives CASSQVGTVNF.

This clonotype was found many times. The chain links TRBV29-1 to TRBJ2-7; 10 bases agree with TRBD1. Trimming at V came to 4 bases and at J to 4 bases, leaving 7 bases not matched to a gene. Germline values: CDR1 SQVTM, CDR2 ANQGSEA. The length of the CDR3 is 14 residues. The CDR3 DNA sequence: TGCAGCGTTGTCATGACGGGACAGGGGTACGAGCAGTACTTC. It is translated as CSVVMTGQGYEQYF.

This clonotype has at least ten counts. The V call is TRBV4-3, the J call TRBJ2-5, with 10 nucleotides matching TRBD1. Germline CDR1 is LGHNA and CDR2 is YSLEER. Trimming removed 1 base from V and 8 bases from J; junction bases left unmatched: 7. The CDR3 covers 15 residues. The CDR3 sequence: CASSQGRQGAFTQYF. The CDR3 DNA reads TGCGCCAGCAGCCAAGGCCGACAGGGGGCTTTTACCCAGTACTTC.

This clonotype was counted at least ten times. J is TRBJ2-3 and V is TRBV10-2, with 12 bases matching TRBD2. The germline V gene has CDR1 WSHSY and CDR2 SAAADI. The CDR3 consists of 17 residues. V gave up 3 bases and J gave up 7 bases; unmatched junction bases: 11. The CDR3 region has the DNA TGCGCCAGCAGTGAAACTGGCGGGACTAGCGGGTGGCATACGCAGTATTTT. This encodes CASSETGGTSGWHTQYF.

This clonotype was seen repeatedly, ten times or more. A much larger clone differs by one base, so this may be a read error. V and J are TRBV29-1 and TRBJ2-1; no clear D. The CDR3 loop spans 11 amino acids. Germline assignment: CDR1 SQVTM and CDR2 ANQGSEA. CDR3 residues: CSGTARNGQFF. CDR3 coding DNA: TGCAGCGGGACCGCGAGGAATGGGCAGTTCTTC.

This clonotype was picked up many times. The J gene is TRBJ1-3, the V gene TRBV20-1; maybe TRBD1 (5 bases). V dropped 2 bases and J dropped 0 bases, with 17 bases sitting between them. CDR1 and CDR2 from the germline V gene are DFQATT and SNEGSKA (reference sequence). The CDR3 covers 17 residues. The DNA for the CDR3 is TGCAGTGCTAGAATCATCGACAGCCGGTTCTCTGGAAACACCATATATTTT. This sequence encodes CSARIIDSRFSGNTIYF.

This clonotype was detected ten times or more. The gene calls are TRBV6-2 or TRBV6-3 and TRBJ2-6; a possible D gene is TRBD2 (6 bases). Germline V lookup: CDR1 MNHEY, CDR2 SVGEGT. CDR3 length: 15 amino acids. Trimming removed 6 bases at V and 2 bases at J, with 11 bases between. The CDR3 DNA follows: TGTGCCAGCAGCCCCCCGGGGGCTGGGGCCAACGTCCTGACTTTC. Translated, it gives CASSPPGAGANVLTF.

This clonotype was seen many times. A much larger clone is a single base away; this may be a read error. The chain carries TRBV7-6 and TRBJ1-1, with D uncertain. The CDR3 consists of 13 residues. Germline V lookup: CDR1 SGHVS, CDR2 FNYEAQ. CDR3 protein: CASSIALGTEAFF. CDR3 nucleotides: TGTGCCAGCAGCATAGCATTGGGGACTGAAGCTTTCTTT.

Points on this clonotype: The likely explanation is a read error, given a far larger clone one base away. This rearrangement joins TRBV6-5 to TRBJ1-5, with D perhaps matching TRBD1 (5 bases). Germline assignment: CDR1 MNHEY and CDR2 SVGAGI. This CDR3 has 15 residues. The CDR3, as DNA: TGTGCCAACAGTGAACGGTGGGGGGGCAATCAGCCCCAGCATTTT. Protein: CANSERWGGNQPQHF.

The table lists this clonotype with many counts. CDR3 region: CASSPLLNFRKGDRYEQYF. The CDR3 DNA is TGTGCCAGCAGTCCCCTTTTGAATTTCCGTAAGGGGGACCGCTACGAGCAGTACTTC. V usage is TRBV6-1 and J usage is TRBJ2-7, with a tentative D call TRBD1 (6 bases). Per germline, CDR1 MNHNS and CDR2 SASEGT. V was clipped by 5 bases and J by 3 bases, with 29 bases between them. The CDR3 consists of 19 residues.

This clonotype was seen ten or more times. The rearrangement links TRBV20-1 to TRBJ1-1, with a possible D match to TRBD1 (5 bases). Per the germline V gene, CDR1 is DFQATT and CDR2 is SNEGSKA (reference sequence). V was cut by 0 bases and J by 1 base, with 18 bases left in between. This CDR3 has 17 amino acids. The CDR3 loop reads CSAREKLLTAPNTEAFF. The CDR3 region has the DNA TGCAGTGCTAGAGAGAAACTTTTGACAGCGCCGAACACTGAAGCTTTCTTT.

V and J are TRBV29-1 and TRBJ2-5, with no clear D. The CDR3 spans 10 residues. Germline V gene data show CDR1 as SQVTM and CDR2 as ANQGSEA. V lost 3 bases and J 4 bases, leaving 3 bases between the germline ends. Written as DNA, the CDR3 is TGCAGCGTTGAGGCAGAGACCCAGTACTTC. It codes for CSVEAETQYF.

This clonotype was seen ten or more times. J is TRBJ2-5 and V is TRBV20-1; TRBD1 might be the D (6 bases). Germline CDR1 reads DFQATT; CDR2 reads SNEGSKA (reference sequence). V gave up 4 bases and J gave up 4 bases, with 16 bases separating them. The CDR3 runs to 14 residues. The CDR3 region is CSAKKAGVLETQYF. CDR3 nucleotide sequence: TGCAGTGCTAAAAAGGCAGGGGTTTTAGAGACCCAGTACTTC.

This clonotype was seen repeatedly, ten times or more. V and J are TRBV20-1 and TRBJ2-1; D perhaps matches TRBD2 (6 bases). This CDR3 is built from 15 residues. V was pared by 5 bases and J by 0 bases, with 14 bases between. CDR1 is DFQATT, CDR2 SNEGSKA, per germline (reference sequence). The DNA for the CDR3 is TGCAGTGCTGGGGGGACCGTTCACTCCTACAATGAGCAGTTCTTC. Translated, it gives CSAGGTVHSYNEQFF.

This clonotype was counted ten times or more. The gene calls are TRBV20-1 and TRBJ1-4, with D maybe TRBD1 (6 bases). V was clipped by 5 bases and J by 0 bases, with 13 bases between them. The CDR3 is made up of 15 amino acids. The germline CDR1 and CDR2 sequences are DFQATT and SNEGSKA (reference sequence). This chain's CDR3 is CSARLGHATNEKLFF. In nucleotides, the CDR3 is TGCAGTGCTCGCCTGGGACACGCAACTAATGAAAAACTGTTTTTT.

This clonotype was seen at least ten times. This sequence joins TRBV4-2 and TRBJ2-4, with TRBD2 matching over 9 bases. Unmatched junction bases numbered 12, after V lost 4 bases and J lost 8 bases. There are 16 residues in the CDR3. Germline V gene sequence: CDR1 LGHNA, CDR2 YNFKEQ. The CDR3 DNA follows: TGTGCCAGCAGCCCAATGGGGGGCGGGAGGGCCGACATTCAGTACTTC. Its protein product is CASSPMGGGRADIQYF.

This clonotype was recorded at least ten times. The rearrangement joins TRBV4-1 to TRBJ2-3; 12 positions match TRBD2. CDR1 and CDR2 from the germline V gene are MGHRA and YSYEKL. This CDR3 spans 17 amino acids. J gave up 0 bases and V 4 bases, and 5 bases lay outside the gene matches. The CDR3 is CASSPLGTSGSTDTQYF. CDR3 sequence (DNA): TGCGCCAGCAGCCCCCTAGGGACTAGCGGGAGCACAGATACGCAGTATTTT.

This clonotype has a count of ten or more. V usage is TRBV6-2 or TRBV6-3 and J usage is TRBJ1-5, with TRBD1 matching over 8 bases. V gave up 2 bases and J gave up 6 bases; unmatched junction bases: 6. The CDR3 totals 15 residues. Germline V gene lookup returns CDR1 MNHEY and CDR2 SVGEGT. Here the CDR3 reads CASSYRQGAVQPQHF. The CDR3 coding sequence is TGTGCCAGCAGTTACAGGCAGGGGGCTGTTCAGCCCCAGCATTTT.

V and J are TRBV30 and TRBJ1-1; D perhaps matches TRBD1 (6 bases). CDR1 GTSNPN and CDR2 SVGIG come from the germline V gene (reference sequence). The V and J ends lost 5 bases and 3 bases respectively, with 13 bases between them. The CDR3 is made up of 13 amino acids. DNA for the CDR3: TGTGCCTGGGGACAGATCGAGGACACTGAAGCTTTCTTT. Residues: CAWGQIEDTEAFF.

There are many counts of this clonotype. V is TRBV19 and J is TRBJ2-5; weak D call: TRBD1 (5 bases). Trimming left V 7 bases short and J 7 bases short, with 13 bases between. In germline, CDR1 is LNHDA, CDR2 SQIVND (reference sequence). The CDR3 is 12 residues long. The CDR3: CASNNRQGTQYF. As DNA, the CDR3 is TGTGCCAGTAATAATCGGCAGGGGACCCAGTACTTC.

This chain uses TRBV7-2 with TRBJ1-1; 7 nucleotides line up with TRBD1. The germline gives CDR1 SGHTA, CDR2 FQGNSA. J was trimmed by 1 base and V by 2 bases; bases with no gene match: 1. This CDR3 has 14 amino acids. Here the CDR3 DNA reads TGTGCCAGCAGCTTATGGACAGGGAACACTGAAGCTTTCTTT. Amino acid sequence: CASSLWTGNTEAFF. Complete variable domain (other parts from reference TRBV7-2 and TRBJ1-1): GAGVSQSPSNKVTEKGKDVELRCDPISGHTALYWYRQSLGQGLEFLIYFQGNSAPDKSGLPSDRFSAERTGGSVSTLTIQRTQQEDSAVYLCASSLWTGNTEAFFGQGTRLTVV.

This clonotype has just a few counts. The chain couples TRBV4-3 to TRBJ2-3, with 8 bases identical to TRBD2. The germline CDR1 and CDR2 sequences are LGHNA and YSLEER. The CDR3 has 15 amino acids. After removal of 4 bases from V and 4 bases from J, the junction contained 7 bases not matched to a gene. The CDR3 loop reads CASSREETSADTQYF. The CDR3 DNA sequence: TGCGCCAGCAGCCGGGAGGAGACTAGCGCAGATACGCAGTATTTT.

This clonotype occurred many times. The CDR3 DNA follows: TGTGCCAGCAGCTTAGCCGGGACAGGGACAGATACGCAGTATTTT. Its protein product is CASSLAGTGTDTQYF. V usage is TRBV7-3 and J usage is TRBJ2-3; TRBD1 matches at 9 bases. This CDR3 is 15 amino acids long. CDR1 SGHTA and CDR2 FQGTGA come from the germline V gene. Trimming took 2 bases from V and 3 from J; bases not matched to a gene: 3.

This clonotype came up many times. Here the CDR3 reads CASGGIESGAGDTQYF. In DNA form, the CDR3 reads TGTGCCAGCGGAGGGATCGAAAGCGGAGCGGGGGATACGCAGTATTTT. The chain carries TRBV6-6 and TRBJ2-3, with 7 bases that match TRBD2. Germline V gene data show CDR1 as MNHNY and CDR2 as SVGAGI (reference sequence). The V gene end was trimmed by 8 bases and the J gene end by 6 bases; junction bases not matched to a gene: 17. The CDR3 is 16 amino acids.

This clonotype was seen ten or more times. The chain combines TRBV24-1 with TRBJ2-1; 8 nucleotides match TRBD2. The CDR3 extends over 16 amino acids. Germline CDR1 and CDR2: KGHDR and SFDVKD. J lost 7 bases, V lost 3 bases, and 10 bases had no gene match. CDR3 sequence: CATSDPRLASTNEQFF. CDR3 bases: TGTGCCACCAGTGATCCGCGACTAGCGTCTACTAATGAGCAGTTCTTC.

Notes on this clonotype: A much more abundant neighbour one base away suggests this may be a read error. For the CDR3, the DNA is TGCAGTGCACGGCAGGGGTTTGGGCAGTTCTTC. Translated, it gives CSARQGFGQFF. V gene TRBV20-1 combines with J gene TRBJ2-1; possible D gene TRBD1, 6 bases. V shed 6 bases and J shed 12 bases, with 15 bases lying between them. The CDR3 contains 11 residues. Germline V gene data show CDR1 as DFQATT and CDR2 as SNEGSKA (reference sequence).

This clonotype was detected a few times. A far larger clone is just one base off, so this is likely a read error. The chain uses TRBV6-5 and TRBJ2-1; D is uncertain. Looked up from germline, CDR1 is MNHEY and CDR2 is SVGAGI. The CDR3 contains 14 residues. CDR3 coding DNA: TGTGCCAGCAGTTTCGGCTCCTCCTACGATGAGCAGTTCTTC. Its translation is CASSFGSSYDEQFF.

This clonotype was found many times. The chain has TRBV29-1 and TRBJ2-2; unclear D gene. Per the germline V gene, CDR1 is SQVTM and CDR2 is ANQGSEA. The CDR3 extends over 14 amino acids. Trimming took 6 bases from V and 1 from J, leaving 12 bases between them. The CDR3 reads CSVQGSVNTGELFF. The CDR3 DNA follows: TGCAGCGTCCAAGGCAGCGTGAACACCGGGGAGCTGTTTTTT.

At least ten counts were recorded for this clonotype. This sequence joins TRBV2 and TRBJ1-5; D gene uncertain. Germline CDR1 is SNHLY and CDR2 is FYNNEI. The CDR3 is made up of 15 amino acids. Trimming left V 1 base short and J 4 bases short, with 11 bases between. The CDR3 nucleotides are TGTGCCAGCAGTGAAGACCGAACGCTAAATCAGCCCCAGCATTTT. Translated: CASSEDRTLNQPQHF.

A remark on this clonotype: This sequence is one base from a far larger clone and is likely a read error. CDR3 DNA: TGTGCCAGCAGCTTAGAGGGGACTAGCGGGAGAAATGAGCAGCTCTTC. This translates into CASSLEGTSGRNEQLF. This rearrangement joins TRBV7-2 to TRBJ2-1; TRBD2 matches 14 bases. The germline gives CDR1 SGHTA, CDR2 FQGNSA. This CDR3 is 16 amino acids long.